The rows below give T cell receptor beta chains drawn from one sample of a study of blood T cell repertoires in COVID-19. Profiled with immunoSEQ multiplex PCR; TCRdb holds only in-frame clones, not every one. This table has more than 100,000 clones, 70% to 90% appearing once. Material: peripheral blood. These receptor sequences come from a man between 40 and 49 years old with acute or convalescent COVID-19. Both conserved end residues are part of each CDR3. Fields, in order: CDR3 protein, V gene, clone size, J gene. Size is stated for part of the rows, as once, few or many counts, or as a class when the clone is expanded.

CASSLVTVGGQGTEAFF	TRBV5-4	NA	TRBJ1-1
CASSRDSSSYNSPLHF	TRBV7-8	NA	TRBJ1-6
CASSLYPTGGTDTQYF	TRBV7-8	NA	TRBJ2-3
CASSQEWVATSTYEQYF	TRBV4-1	NA	TRBJ2-7
CASSGLGETQYF	TRBV19	NA	TRBJ2-5
CASSIARDRVDEQFF	TRBV19	NA	TRBJ2-1
CATSDPGFSGGTDTQYF	TRBV24-1	NA	TRBJ2-3
CAGRVGLAGRYDYEQYF	TRBV2	NA	TRBJ2-7
CASSESVGRTQYF	TRBV10-1	NA	TRBJ2-5
CASSLGAQSYQPQHF	TRBV5-5	NA	TRBJ1-5
CASHAGGISYEQYF	TRBV6-5	once	TRBJ2-7
CASSYAQNEKLFF	TRBV6-6	NA	TRBJ1-4
CASSPQGWQETQYF	TRBV5-1	NA	TRBJ2-5
CASRRTGGINQPQHF	TRBV19	NA	TRBJ1-5
CASSLDPGVNTEAFF	TRBV5-1	NA	TRBJ1-1
CASSFQGDQPQHF	TRBV7-9	NA	TRBJ1-5
CASSEREGHGYTF	TRBV25-1	NA	TRBJ1-2
CASSSGTGGTSGANVLTF	TRBV7-9	NA	TRBJ2-6
CAWSHGQLNQPQHF	TRBV30	NA	TRBJ1-5
CASRLGGASSNQPQHF	TRBV7-2	NA	TRBJ1-5
CASSWPPGSPYNEQFF	TRBV7-2	NA	TRBJ2-1
CSVELPGEGYTF	TRBV29-1	NA	TRBJ1-2
CASSPGQGYGNTIYF	TRBV7-9	once	TRBJ1-3
CASSPLAGDTGELFF	TRBV9	NA	TRBJ2-2
CASSSDGDTQYF	TRBV9	NA	TRBJ2-3
CASSFGAGLVGYTF	TRBV27	few	TRBJ1-2
CASSPNLDATNEKLFF	TRBV5-4	NA	TRBJ1-4
CASTVTGQKETQYF	TRBV7-6	NA	TRBJ2-5
CASGLPVGGNQETQYF	TRBV12-5	NA	TRBJ2-5
CASSLFGTGANVLTF	TRBV7-9	NA	TRBJ2-6
CASSLDRNTGELFF	TRBV7-9	few	TRBJ2-2
CASRFRGRNGEQYF	TRBV12-2	NA	TRBJ2-7
CASSLGNRGYQETQYF	TRBV5-4	NA	TRBJ2-5
CASMGQGLYYGYTF	TRBV19	NA	TRBJ1-2
CASSRLDPGQGIIGYTF	TRBV4-1	few	TRBJ1-2
CASSLGTSGGEQYF	TRBV5-1	NA	TRBJ2-7
CATSRVRTGNNEQFF	TRBV15	NA	TRBJ2-1
CATNRDRGPDTQYF	TRBV2	once	TRBJ2-3
CASSWGLAGNYDEQYF	TRBV19	NA	TRBJ2-7
CAWSVGMNPEAFF	TRBV30	few	TRBJ1-1
CASSLRGFNSPLHF	TRBV7-2	NA	TRBJ1-6
CASPIEGDRPNTEAFF	TRBV5-8	NA	TRBJ1-1
CASLQTSGESADTQYF	TRBV5-6	NA	TRBJ2-3
CASSQVQRGYNEQFF	TRBV4-3	NA	TRBJ2-1
CATSDPVSGDTGELFF	TRBV24-1	NA	TRBJ2-2
CASSRDGRDSPLHF	TRBV5-5	NA	TRBJ1-6
CASSLYRDRSQPQHF	TRBV7-8	NA	TRBJ1-5
CASSLGTGGIYGYTF	TRBV19	NA	TRBJ1-2
CASFKGQENTEAFF	TRBV19	NA	TRBJ1-1
CASSARGLAGIDEQFF	TRBV9	NA	TRBJ2-1